Here is one TCR beta chain with its context. Its cognate antigen is unknown. With 300,000 cells each, the CD8+ T cell subsets were individually sorted in triplicate. Identification of naive CD8+ T cells rested on CD45RO-CCR7+CD27+CD95- status. These data originate in a study of CXCR3-negative and CXCR3-positive naive CD8 T cells. Study-level background: Libraries each contributed about 1.5 +/- 0.3 million TRB reads, for around 140 million in total. Study-wide points: TRB CDR3 properties were used to infer TCR strength, and surface CD5 was comparable between naive subsets.

UMI-labeled 5' RACE TRB cDNA libraries were prepared from the cells. For each CDR3 protein, TCRdb gives one entry from its re-call of the 5' RACE reads, without DNA. Its listing shows fewer than 95,000 distinct CDR3 sequences. Germline values: CDR1 MNHEY, CDR2 SVGEGT. This CDR3 comprises 12 residues. The source is a human donor in good health. Some clones in this sample may be carry-over from other donors' samples. The chain joins TRBV6-2 or TRBV6-3 to TRBJ1-1; no DNA is available, so the TRBD1 call from TCRdb remains unchecked. Sequenced input: naive CXCR3- CD8+ T cells from blood. Noted subset: CD45RO-CCR7+CD27+CD95- naive CD8+ T cells lacking CXCR3 (TNR3-). CDR3 protein: CASSPDRTEAFF.